The 26 T cell receptor beta chains listed next were all sequenced from one sample in a study of shared T cell receptors in the human thymus. Sequenced by immunoSEQ multiplex PCR; TCRdb stores in-frame clones only, minus some. The sample has roughly 660,000 clones, around 89% seen once. The same specimen was also included in a second study, on human thymus T cells.

Sequencing used thymocytes. These receptors were collected from a boy under three years old with a congenital heart defect.

The V call is TRBV2, the J call TRBJ2-3; 10 positions agree with TRBD2. Germline trimming cut 7 bases from V and 3 bases from J; bases unmatched to any gene: 7. The CDR3 has 15 residues. The germline CDR1 and CDR2 sequences are SNHLY and FYNNEI. CDR3 protein: CASTSAGGPTDTQYF. DNA of the CDR3: TGTGCCAGCACATCAGCGGGAGGGCCAACAGATACGCAGTATTTT.

This clone was observed a few times. The chain is built from TRBV6-5 and TRBJ2-1; 11 nucleotides align to TRBD1. The CDR3 has 15 residues. The germline CDR1 and CDR2 sequences are MNHEY and SVGAGI. The V gene end was trimmed by 6 bases and the J gene end by 5 bases; junction bases not matched to a gene: 6. CDR3 coding DNA: TGTGCCAGCAGGGCCGGGACAGGGGGTCACAATGAGCAGTTCTTC. It specifies CASRAGTGGHNEQFF.

The chain links TRBV7-9 to TRBJ2-7, with 10 bases lining up with TRBD2. This CDR3 contains 14 residues. Germline CDR1 is SEHNR and CDR2 is FQNEAQ (reference sequence). Trimming cost V 10 bases and J 0 bases; bases outside gene matches: 6. The CDR3 bases are TGTGCCACCACAGGACTAGCGGTCTCCTACGAGCAGTACTTC. It yields the protein CATTGLAVSYEQYF. The whole variable domain, remainder taken from reference TRBV7-9 and TRBJ2-7, is DTGVSQNPRHKITKRGQNVTFRCDPISEHNRLYWYRQTLGQGPEFLTYFQNEAQLEKSRLLSDRFSAERPKGSFSTLEIQRTEQGDSAMYLCATTGLAVSYEQYFGPGTRLTVT.

This chain links TRBV5-8 with TRBJ1-2, with TRBD1 matching 8 bases. Germline V CDR1 and CDR2: SGHTS, YDEGEE. The CDR3 is made up of 16 amino acids. The J segment lost 8 bases and the V segment lost 4 bases, leaving 16 bases of the junction unmatched. This CDR3 reads CASSPLPRTGQDGYTF. As DNA, the CDR3 is TGTGCCAGCAGCCCTCTACCCCGGACAGGGCAGGACGGCTACACCTTC. The full variable domain, completed using reference TRBV5-8 and TRBJ1-2, is EAGVTQSPTHLIKTRGQQATLRCSPISGHTSVYWYQQALGLGLQFLLWYDEGEERNRGNFPPRFSGRQFPNYSSELNVNALELEDSALYLCASSPLPRTGQDGYTFGSGTRLTVV.

The chain uses TRBV5-1 and TRBJ2-7; 8 bases match TRBD1. The J segment lost 3 bases and the V segment lost 0 bases, leaving 8 bases of the junction unmatched. The CDR3 runs to 16 residues. Germline V gene sequence: CDR1 SGHRS, CDR2 YFSETQ. Here the CDR3 reads CASSLEYVQGDYEQYF. In DNA form, the CDR3 reads TGCGCCAGCAGCTTGGAGTATGTACAGGGGGACTACGAGCAGTACTTC.

V gene TRBV5-1 combines with J gene TRBJ2-5, with 12 bases aligning to TRBD1. Germline-derived CDR1 and CDR2 are SGHRS and YFSETQ. The CDR3 runs to 18 residues. Unmatched junction bases numbered 16, after V lost 4 bases and J lost 6 bases. The CDR3 spells CASSAGTGGEGYMQTQYF. The CDR3 bases are TGCGCCAGCAGCGCCGGGACAGGGGGCGAGGGATATATGCAGACCCAGTACTTC. The variable domain in full, completed from reference TRBV5-1 and TRBJ2-5, reads KAGVTQTPRYLIKTRGQQVTLSCSPISGHRSVSWYQQTPGQGLQFLFEYFSETQRNKGNFPGRFSGRQFSNSRSEMNVSTLELGDSALYLCASSAGTGGEGYMQTQYFGPGTRLLVL.

The chain couples TRBV30 to TRBJ1-2; TRBD1 matches at 8 bases. Unmatched junction bases numbered 8, after V lost 1 base and J lost 7 bases. The CDR3 length is 14 residues. CDR1 is GTSNPN and CDR2 is SVGIG in the germline V gene (reference sequence). In DNA form, the CDR3 reads TGTGCCTGGAGTGAACAGGGTCAGGGGGCTGGCTACACCTTC. Amino acid sequence: CAWSEQGQGAGYTF. Looking up the rest from reference TRBV30 and TRBJ1-2 gives the full variable domain: SQTIHQWPATLVQPVGSPLSLECTVEGTSNPNLYWYRQAAGRGLQLLFYSVGIGQISSEVPQNLSASRPQDRQFILSSKKLLLSDSGFYLCAWSEQGQGAGYTFGSGTRLTVV.

V usage is TRBV21-1 and J usage is TRBJ2-5; TRBD1, the D gene given by the table, was not confirmed from the DNA. TRBV21-1 is reported as a pseudogene. This CDR3 has 15 amino acids. The CDR3 sequence is CASSSRDRAQETQYF. In DNA, the CDR3 is TGTGCCAGCAGCAGCCGAGACAGGGCCCAAGAGACCCAGTACTTC.

V usage is TRBV25-1 and J usage is TRBJ2-6; TRBD1 is a possible D gene (6 bases). Looked up from germline, CDR1 is MGHDK and CDR2 is SYGVNS. The CDR3 loop spans 17 amino acids. The V gene lost 2 bases and the J gene lost 1 base, with 12 bases spanning the gap. The DNA of the CDR3 is TGTGCCAGCAGTGAAGGGGACAAATCTTCTGGGGCCAACGTCCTGACTTTC. It codes for CASSEGDKSSGANVLTF.

CDR3 nucleotide sequence: TGTGCCAGCAGCTCGCAGGGGTACAATGAGCAGTTCTTC. Its protein is CASSSQGYNEQFF. The chain combines TRBV11-2 with TRBJ2-1; tentatively, D is TRBD1 (6 bases). The CDR3 consists of 13 residues. Germline V gives CDR1 SGHAT, CDR2 FQNNGV. Trimming removed 4 bases from V and 4 bases from J, with 8 bases in between.

The V gene is TRBV14, the J gene TRBJ2-3, with TRBD1 matching 8 bases. Germline CDR1 and CDR2: SGHDN and FVKESK. This CDR3 comprises 15 residues. Trimming removed 3 bases from V and 5 bases from J; junction bases left unmatched: 7. In nucleotides, the CDR3 is TGTGCCAGCAGCCATGACAGGGGTTTTGGAGATACGCAGTATTTT. Amino acids: CASSHDRGFGDTQYF.

The V gene is TRBV11-2, the J gene TRBJ2-5, with 7 bases fitting TRBD2. Germline loops: CDR1 SGHAT, CDR2 FQNNGV. After removal of 3 bases from V and 4 bases from J, the junction contained 11 bases not matched to a gene. The CDR3 loop spans 16 amino acids. The CDR3 spells CASSFPLREMRETQYF. The CDR3 DNA is TGTGCCAGCAGCTTCCCCCTGCGGGAGATGCGAGAGACCCAGTACTTC.

This rearrangement joins TRBV9 to TRBJ2-5, with TRBD2 as a possible D gene (5 bases). Germline lookup yields CDR1 SGDLS and CDR2 YYNGEE. The CDR3 is made up of 13 amino acids. Trimming left V 4 bases short and J 2 bases short, with 9 bases between. In nucleotides, the CDR3 is TGTGCCAGCAGCATAGGAGGTCAAGAGACCCAGTACTTC. Translation gives CASSIGGQETQYF.

J is TRBJ1-1 and V is TRBV6-5; TRBD1 aligns across 8 bases. V dropped 6 bases and J dropped 4; count of bases not matched to a gene: 1. The CDR3 loop spans 12 amino acids. Germline V gene lookup returns CDR1 MNHEY and CDR2 SVGAGI. The DNA of the CDR3 is TGTGCCAGCAGCACAGGGGGCACTGAAGCTTTCTTT. Its protein product is CASSTGGTEAFF.

The gene calls are TRBV30 and TRBJ2-3, with D possibly TRBD2 on 5 matching bases. Germline values: CDR1 GTSNPN, CDR2 SVGIG (reference sequence). The CDR3 sequence is 13 residues long. Trimming stripped 0 bases from V and 4 bases from J, with 8 bases between. The DNA for the CDR3 is TGTGCCTGGAGTGTCGGGGATGCAGATACGCAGTATTTT. Translating gives CAWSVGDADTQYF.

The chain uses TRBV5-1 and TRBJ2-7, with a possible D match to TRBD2 (7 bases). The CDR3 sequence is 18 residues long. Trimming removed 0 bases at V and 2 bases at J, with 21 bases between. CDR1 is SGHRS, CDR2 YFSETQ, per germline. CDR3 protein: CASSLAEGGGGTTYEQYF. The CDR3 DNA is TGCGCCAGCAGCTTGGCGGAGGGGGGGGGCGGGACCACCTACGAGCAGTACTTC.

As regards this clone: Other DNA variants within this sample encode the same CDR3. The J gene is TRBJ1-3, the V gene TRBV4-3; D may be TRBD1 (5 bases). This CDR3 region has 15 residues. V was pared by 0 bases and J by 1 base, with 7 bases between. Per the germline V gene, CDR1 is LGHNA and CDR2 is YSLEER. In nucleotides, the CDR3 is TGCGCCAGCAGCCAAGAAAGGGGATCTGGAAACACCATATATTTT. It yields the protein CASSQERGSGNTIYF.

The rearrangement joins TRBV28 to TRBJ2-7; 9 nucleotides match TRBD2. The CDR3 is 14 residues long. The junction had 7 bases not matched to a gene; V was cut back by 6 bases and J by 4 bases. Germline CDR1 and CDR2: MDHEN and SYDVKM. This CDR3 is CASRPGLARYEQYF. CDR3 nucleotide sequence: TGTGCCAGCAGACCGGGACTAGCCCGATACGAGCAGTACTTC.

This rearrangement joins TRBV6-6 to TRBJ1-3; D possibly corresponds to TRBD1 (6 bases). Germline CDR1 is MNHNY and CDR2 is SVGAGI (reference sequence). Deletions cut 6 bases from V and 9 bases from J, with 21 bases between. CDR3 size: 15 residues. CDR3 loop: CASSPDPGLGGTIYF. CDR3 DNA sequence: TGTGCCAGCAGCCCCGACCCAGGGCTAGGGGGCACCATATATTTT.

The chain joins TRBV7-8 to TRBJ2-1, with 9 bases matching TRBD2. V lost 1 base, J lost 4 bases, and 11 bases stayed unmatched. The CDR3 totals 18 residues. Germline V gene data show CDR1 as SGHVS and CDR2 as FQNEAQ. In DNA form, the CDR3 reads TGTGCCAGCAGCTTAGTCTTTTGGCGGGAGGGCAGTTACAATGAGCAGTTCTTC. This translates into CASSLVFWREGSYNEQFF.

The chain links TRBV7-9 to TRBJ1-1; D might be TRBD1 (5 bases). V dropped 1 base and J dropped 4 bases, with 13 bases sitting between them. Germline assignment: CDR1 SEHNR and CDR2 FQNEAQ (reference sequence). The CDR3 spans 15 residues. The CDR3 region is CASSLEGEPTTEAFF. CDR3 nucleotide sequence: TGTGCCAGCAGCTTAGAAGGGGAACCGACCACTGAAGCTTTCTTT.

V and J are TRBV6-1 and TRBJ1-2; D perhaps matches TRBD1 (5 bases). Germline V gene lookup returns CDR1 MNHNS and CDR2 SASEGT. The CDR3 contains 15 residues. V lost 1 base and J 0 bases, leaving 9 bases between the germline ends. This chain's CDR3 is CASSEGQRTNYGYTF. CDR3 nucleotide sequence: TGTGCCAGCAGTGAAGGACAGCGAACTAACTATGGCTACACCTTC.

The rearrangement joins TRBV5-1 to TRBJ2-1; 10 bases are a match to TRBD2. J gave up 4 bases and V 3 bases, and 4 bases lay outside the gene matches. CDR3 length: 15 residues. The germline CDR1 and CDR2 sequences are SGHRS and YFSETQ. The CDR3 protein is CASSYGTSEYNEQFF. CDR3 DNA sequence: TGCGCCAGCAGCTATGGGACTAGCGAGTACAATGAGCAGTTCTTC.

This chain joins TRBV19 and TRBJ2-7; D is unclear. V gave up 1 base and J gave up 6 bases, with 10 bases separating them. Germline assignment: CDR1 LNHDA and CDR2 SQIVND (reference sequence). This CDR3 is 13 amino acids long. The CDR3 region is CASSIGQSGEQYF. The CDR3 DNA follows: TGTGCCAGTAGTATAGGTCAGTCGGGCGAGCAGTACTTC.

The chain carries TRBV27 and TRBJ2-1, with 11 positions matching TRBD1. Per germline, CDR1 MNHEY and CDR2 SMNVEV (reference sequence). This CDR3 is 17 amino acids long. Germline trimming cut 2 bases from V and 4 bases from J; bases unmatched to any gene: 7. The CDR3, as DNA: TGTGCCAGCAGTTTAAAGGACAGGGGGCCCTTGTACAATGAGCAGTTCTTC. Translating gives CASSLKDRGPLYNEQFF.

With regard to this clone: Additional DNA sequences in this sample encode the identical CDR3. This chain connects TRBV11-3 to TRBJ1-1, with D possibly matching TRBD1 (5 bases). This CDR3 region has 13 residues. In germline, CDR1 is SGHNT, CDR2 YENEEA. Deletions cut 2 bases from V and 1 base from J, with 5 bases between. The CDR3 protein is CASSLTGNTEAFF. In nucleotides, the CDR3 is TGTGCCAGCAGCTTAACAGGGAACACTGAAGCTTTCTTT.